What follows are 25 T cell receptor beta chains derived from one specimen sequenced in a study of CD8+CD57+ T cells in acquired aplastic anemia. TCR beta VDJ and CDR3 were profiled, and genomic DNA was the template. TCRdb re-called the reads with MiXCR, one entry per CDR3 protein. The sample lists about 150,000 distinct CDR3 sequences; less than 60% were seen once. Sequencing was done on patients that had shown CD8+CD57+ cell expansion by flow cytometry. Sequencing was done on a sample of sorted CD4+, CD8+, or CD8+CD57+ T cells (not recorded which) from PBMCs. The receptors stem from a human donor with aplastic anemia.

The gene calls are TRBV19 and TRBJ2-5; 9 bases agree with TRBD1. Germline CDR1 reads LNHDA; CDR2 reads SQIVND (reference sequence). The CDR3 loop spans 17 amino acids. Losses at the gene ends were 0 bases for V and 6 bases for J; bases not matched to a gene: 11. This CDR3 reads CASSIDPTGGATKTQYF. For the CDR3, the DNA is TGTGCCAGTAGTATAGATCCCACAGGGGGCGCGACAAAGACCCAGTACTTC.

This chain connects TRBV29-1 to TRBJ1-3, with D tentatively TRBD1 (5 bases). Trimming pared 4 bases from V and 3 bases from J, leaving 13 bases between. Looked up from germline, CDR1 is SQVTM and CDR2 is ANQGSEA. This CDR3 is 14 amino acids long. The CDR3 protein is CSVAGGDYGNTIYF. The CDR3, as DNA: TGCAGCGTTGCTGGAGGGGACTATGGAAACACCATATATTTT.

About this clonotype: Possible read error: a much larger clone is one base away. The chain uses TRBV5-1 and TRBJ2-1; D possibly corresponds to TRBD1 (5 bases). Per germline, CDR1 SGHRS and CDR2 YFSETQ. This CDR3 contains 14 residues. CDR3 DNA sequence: TGCGCCAGCAGCTTGTGGGGCAGAAACAATGGGCAGTTCTTC. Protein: CASSLWGRNNGQFF.

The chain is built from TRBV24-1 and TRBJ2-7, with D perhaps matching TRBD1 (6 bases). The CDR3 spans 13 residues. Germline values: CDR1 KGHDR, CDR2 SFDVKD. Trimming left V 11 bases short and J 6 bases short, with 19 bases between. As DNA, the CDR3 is TGTGCCAGCAGGCCGGGACACCGCGCCGAGCAGTACTTC. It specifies CASRPGHRAEQYF.

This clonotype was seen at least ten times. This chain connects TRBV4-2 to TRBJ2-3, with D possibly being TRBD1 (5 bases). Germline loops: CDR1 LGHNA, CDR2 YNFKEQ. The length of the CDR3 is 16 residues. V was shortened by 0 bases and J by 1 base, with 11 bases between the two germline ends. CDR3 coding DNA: TGTGCCAGCAGCCAAGATCTTGAAGGGGGCACAGATACGCAGTATTTT. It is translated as CASSQDLEGGTDTQYF.

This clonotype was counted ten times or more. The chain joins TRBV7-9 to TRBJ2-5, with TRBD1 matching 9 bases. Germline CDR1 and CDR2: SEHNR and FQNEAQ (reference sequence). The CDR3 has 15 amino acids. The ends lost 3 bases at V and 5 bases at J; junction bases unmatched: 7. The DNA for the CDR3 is TGTGCCAGCAGCTTCGGGACAGGGTCCCCCGAGACCCAGTACTTC. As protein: CASSFGTGSPETQYF.

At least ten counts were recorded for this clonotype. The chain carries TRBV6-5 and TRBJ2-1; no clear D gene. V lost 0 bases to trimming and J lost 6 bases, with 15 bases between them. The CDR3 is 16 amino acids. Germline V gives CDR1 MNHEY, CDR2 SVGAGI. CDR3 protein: CASSYSLSGESNEQFF. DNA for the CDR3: TGTGCCAGCAGTTACTCCTTGAGTGGGGAAAGCAATGAGCAGTTCTTC.

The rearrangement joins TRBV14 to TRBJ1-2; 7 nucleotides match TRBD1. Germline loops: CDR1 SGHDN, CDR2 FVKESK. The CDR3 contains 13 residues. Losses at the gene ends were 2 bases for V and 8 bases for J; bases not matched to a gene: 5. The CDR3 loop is CASSQNRGSGYTF. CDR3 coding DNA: TGTGCCAGCAGCCAAAACAGGGGAAGCGGCTACACCTTC.

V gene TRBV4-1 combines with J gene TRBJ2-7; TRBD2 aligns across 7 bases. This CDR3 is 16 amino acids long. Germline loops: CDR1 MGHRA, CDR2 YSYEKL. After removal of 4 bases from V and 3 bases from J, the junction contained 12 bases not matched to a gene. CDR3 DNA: TGCGCCAGCAGCCTAGCGCTCCGGGAGGCGATCTACGAGCAGTACTTC. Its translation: CASSLALREAIYEQYF.

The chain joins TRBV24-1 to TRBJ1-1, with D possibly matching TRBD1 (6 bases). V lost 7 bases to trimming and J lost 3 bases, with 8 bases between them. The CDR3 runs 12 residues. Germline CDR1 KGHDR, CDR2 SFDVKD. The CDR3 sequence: CATRDRDTEAFF. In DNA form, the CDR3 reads TGTGCCACCAGGGACAGAGACACTGAAGCTTTCTTT.

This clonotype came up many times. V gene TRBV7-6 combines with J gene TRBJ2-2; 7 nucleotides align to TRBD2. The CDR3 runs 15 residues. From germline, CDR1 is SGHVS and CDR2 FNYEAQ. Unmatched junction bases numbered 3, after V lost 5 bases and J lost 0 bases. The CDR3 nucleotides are TGTGCCAGCAGCACTAGCGCCTCGAACACCGGGGAGCTGTTTTTT. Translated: CASSTSASNTGELFF.

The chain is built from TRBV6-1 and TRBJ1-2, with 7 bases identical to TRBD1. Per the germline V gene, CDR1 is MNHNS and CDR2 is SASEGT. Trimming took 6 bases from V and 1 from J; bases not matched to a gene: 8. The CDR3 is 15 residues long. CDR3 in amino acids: CASSHRGQFNYGYTF. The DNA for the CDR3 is TGTGCCAGCAGCCACCGGGGACAGTTTAACTATGGCTACACCTTC.

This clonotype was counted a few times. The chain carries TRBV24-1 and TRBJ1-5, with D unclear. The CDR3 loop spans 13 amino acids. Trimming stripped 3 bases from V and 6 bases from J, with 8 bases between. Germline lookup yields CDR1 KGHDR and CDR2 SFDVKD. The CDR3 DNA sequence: TGTGCCACCAGTGATCCCCGGGGTCAGCCCCAGCATTTT. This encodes CATSDPRGQPQHF.

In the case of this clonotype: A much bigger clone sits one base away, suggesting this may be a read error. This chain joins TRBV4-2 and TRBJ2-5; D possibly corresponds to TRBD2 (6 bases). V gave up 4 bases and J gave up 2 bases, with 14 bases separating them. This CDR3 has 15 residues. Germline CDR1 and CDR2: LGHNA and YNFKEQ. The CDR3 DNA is TGTGCCAGCAGCCCGCGAGGGGACTGTCAAGAGACCCAGTACTTC. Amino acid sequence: CASSPRGDCQETQYF.

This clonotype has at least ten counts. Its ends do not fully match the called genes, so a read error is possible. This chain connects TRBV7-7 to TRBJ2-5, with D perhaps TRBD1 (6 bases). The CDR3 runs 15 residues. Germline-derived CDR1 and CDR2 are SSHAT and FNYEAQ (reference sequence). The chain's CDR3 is CASSLGTTYQETQYF. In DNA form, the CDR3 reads TGTGCTAGCAGCTTAGGGACAACGTACCAAGAGACCCAGTACTTC.

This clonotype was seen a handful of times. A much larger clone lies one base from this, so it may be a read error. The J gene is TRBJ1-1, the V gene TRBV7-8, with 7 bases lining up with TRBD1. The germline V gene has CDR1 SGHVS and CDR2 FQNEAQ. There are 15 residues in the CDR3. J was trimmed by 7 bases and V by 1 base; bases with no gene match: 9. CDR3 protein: CASSLETGYCNEAFF. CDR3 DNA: TGTGCCAGCAGCTTAGAGACAGGGTATTGTAATGAAGCTTTCTTT.

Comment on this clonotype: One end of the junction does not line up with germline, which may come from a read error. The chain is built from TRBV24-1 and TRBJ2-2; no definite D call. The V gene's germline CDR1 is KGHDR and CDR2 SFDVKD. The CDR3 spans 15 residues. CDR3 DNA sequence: TGTGCCCCCAGTGATCCGACCGGTTGGACCGGGGAGCTGTTTTTT. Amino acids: CAPSDPTGWTGELFF.

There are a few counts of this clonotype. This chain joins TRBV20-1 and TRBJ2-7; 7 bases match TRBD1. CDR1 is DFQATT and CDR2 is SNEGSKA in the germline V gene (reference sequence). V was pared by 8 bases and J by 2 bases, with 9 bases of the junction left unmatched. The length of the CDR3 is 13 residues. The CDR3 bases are TGCAGTACCGACCGGGACAGAGCCTACGAGCAGTACTTC. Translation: CSTDRDRAYEQYF.

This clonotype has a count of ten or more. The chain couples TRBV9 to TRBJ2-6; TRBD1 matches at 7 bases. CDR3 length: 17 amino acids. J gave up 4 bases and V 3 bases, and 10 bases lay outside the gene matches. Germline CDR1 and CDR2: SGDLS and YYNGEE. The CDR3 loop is CASSEGPTGAGANVLTF. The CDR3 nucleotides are TGTGCCAGCAGCGAGGGACCAACAGGGGCGGGGGCCAACGTCCTGACTTTC.

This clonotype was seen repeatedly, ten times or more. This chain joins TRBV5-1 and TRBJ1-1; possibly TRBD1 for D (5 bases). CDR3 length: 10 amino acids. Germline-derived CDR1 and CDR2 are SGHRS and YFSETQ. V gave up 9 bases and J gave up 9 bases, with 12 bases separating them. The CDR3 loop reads CATPGGKAFF. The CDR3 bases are TGCGCCACTCCGGGGGGGAAAGCTTTCTTT.

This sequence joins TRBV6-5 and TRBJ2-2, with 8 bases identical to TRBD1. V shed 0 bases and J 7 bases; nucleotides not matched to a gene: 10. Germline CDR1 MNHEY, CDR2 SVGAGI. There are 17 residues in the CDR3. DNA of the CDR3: TGTGCCAGCAGTTACTCGAGGCAGGGGGCAATTAACGGGGAGCTGTTTTTT. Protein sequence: CASSYSRQGAINGELFF.

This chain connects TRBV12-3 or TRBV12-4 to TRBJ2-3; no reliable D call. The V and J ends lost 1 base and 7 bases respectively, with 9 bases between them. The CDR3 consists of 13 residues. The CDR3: CASSLGSVNTQYF. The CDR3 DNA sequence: TGTGCCAGCAGTTTAGGGTCAGTCAATACGCAGTATTTT.

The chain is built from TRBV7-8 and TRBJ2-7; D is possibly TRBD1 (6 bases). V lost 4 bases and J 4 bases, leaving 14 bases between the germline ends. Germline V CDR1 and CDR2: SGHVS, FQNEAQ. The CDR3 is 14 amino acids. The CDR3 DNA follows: TGTGCCAGCAGCTCCCGGGACACGGGGTACGAGCAGTACTTC. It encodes CASSSRDTGYEQYF.

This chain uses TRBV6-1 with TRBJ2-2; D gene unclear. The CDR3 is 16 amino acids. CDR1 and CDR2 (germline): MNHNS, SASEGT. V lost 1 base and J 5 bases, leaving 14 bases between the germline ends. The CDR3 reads CASSEGLGVRTGELFF. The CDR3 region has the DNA TGTGCCAGCAGTGAAGGTCTGGGTGTTAGGACCGGGGAGCTGTTTTTT.

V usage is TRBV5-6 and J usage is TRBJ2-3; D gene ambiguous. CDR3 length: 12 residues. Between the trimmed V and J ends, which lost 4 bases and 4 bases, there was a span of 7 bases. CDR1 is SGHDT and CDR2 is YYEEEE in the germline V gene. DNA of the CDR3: TGTGCCAGCAGCCGATATCCAGATACGCAGTATTTT. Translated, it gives CASSRYPDTQYF.